A single T cell receptor (beta chain) is shown here with its context. The data belong to a study of blood T cell repertoires in COVID-19. Trimming took off 3 bases at V and 3 bases at J, with 17 bases between the two ends. Per the germline V gene, CDR1 is SGHNT and CDR2 is YYREEE (reference sequence). The CDR3 is made up of 16 amino acids. Sequencing used immunoSEQ multiplex PCR; TCRdb keeps in-frame clones, though not all of them. The sample includes some 300,000 clones, about 90% of them seen just once. The chain combines TRBV5-4 with TRBJ2-3, with D maybe TRBD2 (5 bases). The TCR sequence derives from a young woman who had recovered from COVID-19. The sample was PBMCs or T cells enriched from blood (not recorded which). In DNA, the CDR3 is TGTGCCAGCAGCTCTACCGAGGGTCGTGGGACAGATACGCAGTATTTT. It yields the protein CASSSTEGRGTDTQYF.